This entry is about one T cell receptor (beta chain). The V gene's germline CDR1 is SGHTA and CDR2 FQGNSA. This CDR3 comprises 14 residues. J was trimmed by 4 bases and V by 4 bases; bases with no gene match: 3. TCRdb ran MiXCR on the RT-PCR reads and lists one entry per CDR3 protein. The table records almost 700,000 distinct CDR3 sequences, 11% to 15% of them present only once. This sequence originates from a female donor in good health, serving as a healthy control. The chain recombines TRBV7-2 with TRBJ1-4; 7 nucleotides line up with TRBD1. Material: memory CD4+ T cells from blood. The CDR3 DNA reads as TGTGCCAGCAGCTCGGGACAGATTAATGAAAAACTGTTTTTT. Translated: CASSSGQINEKLFF.